These 32 T cell receptor beta chains were sequenced from one sample in a study of blood T cell repertoires in COVID-19. The data were produced by immunoSEQ multiplex PCR, yet TCRdb's version contains in-frame clones alone and is incomplete. There are about 290,000 clones in the sample; roughly 89% occur only once, and around 10% lies in the top ten. Sample: peripheral blood. All receptors come from a woman aged 25 to 39 with COVID-19, enrolled during active disease.

CDR3 DNA: TGTGCCAGCAGCCAAGATCCTAGACCTTACGAGCAGTACTTC. Its translation is CASSQDPRPYEQYF. This rearrangement joins TRBV3-1 (or the pseudogene TRBV3-2) to TRBJ2-7; no reliable D call. Trimming left V 0 bases short and J 4 bases short, with 10 bases between. The V gene's germline CDR1 is LGHDT and CDR2 YNNKEL (reference sequence). The CDR3 is 14 residues long.

The rearrangement joins TRBV7-2 to TRBJ2-1; 7 bases are shared with TRBD1. V trimming: 2 bases; J trimming: 8 bases; junction bases outside the gene matches: 6. Germline assignment: CDR1 SGHTA and CDR2 FQGNSA. This CDR3 has 14 amino acids. This CDR3 is CASSLSTGKDEQFF. The CDR3 nucleotides read TGTGCCAGCAGCTTATCGACAGGGAAGGATGAGCAGTTCTTC.

Here the CDR3 DNA reads TGCAGTGCTAGTTGGCAGGGGGAATGGAATGAGCAGTTCTTC. Translated: CSASWQGEWNEQFF. This rearrangement joins TRBV20-1 to TRBJ2-1; the match to TRBD1 covers 7 bases. The germline V gene encodes CDR1 DFQATT and CDR2 SNEGSKA (reference sequence). The CDR3 loop spans 14 amino acids. J gave up 7 bases and V 3 bases, and 9 bases lay outside the gene matches.

V gene TRBV18 combines with J gene TRBJ1-1, with no clear D. This CDR3 has 14 residues. The germline V and J ends were trimmed by 0 bases and 3 bases, with 8 bases remaining between them. The germline CDR1 and CDR2 sequences are KGHSH and LQKENI. The DNA for the CDR3 is TGTGCCAGCTCACCACCCTTAGGAGACACTGAAGCTTTCTTT. This encodes CASSPPLGDTEAFF.

V usage is TRBV18 and J usage is TRBJ1-2; possibly TRBD1 for D (5 bases). The CDR3 length is 15 residues. The V gene lost 1 base and the J gene lost 3 bases, with 12 bases spanning the gap. Germline loops: CDR1 KGHSH, CDR2 LQKENI. As DNA, the CDR3 is TGTGCCAGCTCACCACTTACGGACATTGACTATGGCTACACCTTC. This sequence encodes CASSPLTDIDYGYTF.

This clone was observed a handful of times. The chain combines TRBV5-1 with TRBJ1-1; no clear D. The V gene's germline CDR1 is SGHRS and CDR2 YFSETQ. The CDR3 runs to 15 residues. Trimming stripped 1 base from V and 0 bases from J, with 10 bases between. This chain's CDR3 is CASSLRYALNTEAFF. The CDR3 region has the DNA TGCGCCAGCAGCTTGCGGTATGCTTTGAACACTGAAGCTTTCTTT.

The chain has TRBV10-2 and TRBJ1-1; 7 bases fit TRBD1. Germline CDR1 and CDR2: WSHSY and SAAADI. Trimming took 6 bases from V and 3 from J; bases not matched to a gene: 13. The length of the CDR3 is 16 residues. The CDR3 nucleotides read TGCGCCAGCAGGAACAGGGGACTTTTGGGGGACACTGAAGCTTTCTTT. The encoded protein is CASRNRGLLGDTEAFF.

The gene calls are TRBV9 and TRBJ1-6, with a possible D match to TRBD1 (5 bases). CDR3 length: 15 amino acids. Trimming shortened V by 0 bases and J by 9 bases, and 13 bases separated the two germline ends. Germline V gives CDR1 SGDLS, CDR2 YYNGEE. The CDR3 reads CASSVDRPGGSPLHF. CDR3 DNA: TGTGCCAGCAGCGTAGACCGTCCCGGGGGTTCACCCCTCCACTTT. Supplemented by reference TRBV9 and TRBJ1-6, the full variable domain reads DSGVTQTPKHLITATGQRVTLRCSPRSGDLSVYWYQQSLDQGLQFLIQYYNGEERAKGNILERFSAQQFPDLHSELNLSSLELGDSALYFCASSVDRPGGSPLHFGNGTRLTVT.

The chain employs TRBV7-9 and TRBJ1-1, with 8 bases lining up with TRBD1. Germline values: CDR1 SEHNR, CDR2 FQNEAQ (reference sequence). Trimming at V came to 8 bases and at J to 4 bases, leaving 6 bases not matched to a gene. CDR3 size: 13 residues. CDR3 protein: CASDRGEGTEAFF. The DNA for the CDR3 is TGTGCCAGCGACAGGGGAGAGGGCACTGAAGCTTTCTTT.

Only a few counts were recorded for this clone. This rearrangement joins TRBV7-9 to TRBJ2-7; TRBD2 might be the D (6 bases). This CDR3 comprises 16 residues. Germline CDR1 and CDR2: SEHNR and FQNEAQ (reference sequence). Trimming took 3 bases from V and 6 from J, leaving 21 bases between them. Written as DNA, the CDR3 is TGTGCCAGCAGCTTTTTCTTGGGCGTCGCGCGGGGCGAGCAGTACTTC. Translation gives CASSFFLGVARGEQYF.

This chain joins TRBV30 and TRBJ2-7; 7 bases match TRBD1. The V segment lost 2 bases and the J segment 4 bases; nucleotides outside the gene matches: 8. The CDR3 spans 14 residues. The germline gives CDR1 GTSNPN, CDR2 SVGIG (reference sequence). The DNA of the CDR3 is TGTGCCTGGAGTTCCGGGACAGCACCTTACGAGCAGTACTTC. Protein: CAWSSGTAPYEQYF.

CDR3 loop: CASSLRGSTEAFF. The DNA for the CDR3 is TGTGCCAGCAGTTTGAGGGGGAGCACTGAAGCTTTCTTT. The chain links TRBV27 to TRBJ1-1; a weak D match, TRBD1 (6 bases). CDR1 is MNHEY, CDR2 SMNVEV, per germline (reference sequence). The CDR3 has 13 residues. Trimming cost V 3 bases and J 4 bases, with 9 bases left between them.

The chain couples TRBV6-2 or TRBV6-3 to TRBJ2-3; 8 bases match TRBD2. The CDR3 runs 15 residues. V trimming: 6 bases; J trimming: 2 bases; junction bases outside the gene matches: 7. Germline lookup yields CDR1 MNHEY and CDR2 SVGEGT. CDR3 nucleotide sequence: TGTGCCAGCAGCCCCCTTAGCGGGGACACAGATACGCAGTATTTT. This codes for CASSPLSGDTDTQYF.

The V gene is TRBV27, the J gene TRBJ1-1; a weak D match, TRBD1 (6 bases). Germline CDR1 reads MNHEY; CDR2 reads SMNVEV (reference sequence). CDR3 size: 16 residues. V was clipped by 6 bases and J by 1 base, with 18 bases between them. CDR3 loop: CASRTFPTGPNTEAFF. The CDR3 DNA reads TGTGCCAGCAGAACGTTCCCAACAGGGCCGAACACTGAAGCTTTCTTT.

The chain has TRBV7-9 and TRBJ1-2; D uncertain. Trimming left V 0 bases short and J 7 bases short, with 12 bases between. Germline CDR1 reads SEHNR; CDR2 reads FQNEAQ (reference sequence). This CDR3 is 14 amino acids long. Here the CDR3 reads CASSLALSVSGYTF. DNA for the CDR3: TGTGCCAGCAGCTTAGCTCTTAGTGTGTCTGGCTACACCTTC.

The table lists this clone with a count of one. The chain is built from TRBV21-1 and TRBJ1-6; the D call TRBD1 from the table was never checked on the DNA. TRBV21-1 is a known pseudogene. This CDR3 comprises 17 residues. The CDR3 loop reads CASSLGTAPGRIPPLHF. The DNA of the CDR3 is TGTGCCAGCAGCCTAGGGACAGCTCCCGGGAGAATTCCACCCCTCCACTTT.

V is TRBV5-4 and J is TRBJ1-2; D is ambiguous. Germline loops: CDR1 SGHNT, CDR2 YYREEE (reference sequence). V was clipped by 4 bases and J by 1 base, with 14 bases between them. CDR3 length: 15 residues. CDR3 region: CASSPAPQFNYGYTF. The CDR3 DNA reads as TGTGCCAGCAGCCCGGCTCCACAGTTTAACTATGGCTACACCTTC.

The chain uses TRBV6-5 and TRBJ1-5; D is unresolved. Germline V gene lookup returns CDR1 MNHEY and CDR2 SVGAGI. With 7 bases removed from V and 5 bases from J, the gap between germline ends came to 12 bases. This CDR3 has 13 amino acids. CDR3 sequence (DNA): TGTGCCAGCAATGGAGGGCTTGATCAGCCCCAGCATTTT. Its protein is CASNGGLDQPQHF.

The CDR3 spells CASGMGAAFYYGYTF. DNA for the CDR3: TGTGCCAGCGGAATGGGGGCAGCGTTTTACTATGGCTACACCTTC. The chain is built from TRBV11-2 and TRBJ1-2; a possible D gene is TRBD1 (6 bases). Germline V gives CDR1 SGHAT, CDR2 FQNNGV. The V end was cut by 8 bases, the J end by 3 bases, with 19 bases between. CDR3 size: 15 residues.

The rearrangement links TRBV27 to TRBJ2-7; a weak D match, TRBD1 (5 bases). Germline CDR1 and CDR2: MNHEY and SMNVEV (reference sequence). The CDR3 has 13 residues. Trimming took off 5 bases at V and 1 base at J, with 9 bases between the two ends. The CDR3 DNA reads TGTGCCAGCAGTGTACAGGTTTCCTACGAGCAGTACTTC. Its translation: CASSVQVSYEQYF.

V usage is TRBV11-2 and J usage is TRBJ2-2, with TRBD2 identical over 11 bases. Germline CDR1 is SGHAT and CDR2 is FQNNGV. V trimming: 5 bases; J trimming: 7 bases; junction bases outside the gene matches: 6. This CDR3 has 15 residues. This chain's CDR3 is CASSPTSGGGGELFF. The CDR3 DNA is TGTGCCAGCAGCCCAACTAGCGGGGGAGGCGGGGAGCTGTTTTTT.

This clone came up once. The V call is TRBV9, the J call TRBJ2-1, with no clear D. Germline V gives CDR1 SGDLS, CDR2 YYNGEE. V shed 4 bases and J shed 0 bases, with 5 bases lying between them. The length of the CDR3 is 13 residues. The CDR3 is CASSLSSYNEQFF. The CDR3 region has the DNA TGTGCCAGCAGCCTGAGCTCCTACAATGAGCAGTTCTTC.

V gene TRBV7-9 combines with J gene TRBJ2-5; 9 bases align to TRBD1. CDR3 length: 16 amino acids. Per germline, CDR1 SEHNR and CDR2 FQNEAQ (reference sequence). Germline trimming cut 5 bases from V and 2 bases from J; bases unmatched to any gene: 9. The CDR3 nucleotides are TGTGCCAGCAGCCCTTCGGGGACAGGGACACAAGAGACCCAGTACTTC. It translates to CASSPSGTGTQETQYF.

The rearrangement joins TRBV6-5 to TRBJ2-7; D perhaps matches TRBD1 (6 bases). From germline, CDR1 is MNHEY and CDR2 SVGAGI. The V end was cut by 9 bases, the J end by 2 bases, with 20 bases between. The CDR3 has 15 residues. The CDR3 loop reads CARLRGHNLTYEQYF. The CDR3 DNA sequence: TGTGCCAGATTAAGGGGACACAATTTAACCTACGAGCAGTACTTC.

This chain joins TRBV7-9 and TRBJ1-2; 7 bases map to TRBD1. Unmatched junction bases numbered 6, after V lost 6 bases and J lost 2 bases. Looked up from germline, CDR1 is SEHNR and CDR2 is FQNEAQ (reference sequence). The CDR3 runs to 14 residues. The CDR3 DNA reads as TGTGCCAGCAGTTCCGGACAGGCGAACTATGGCTACACCTTC. Encoded protein: CASSSGQANYGYTF. The full variable domain, completed using reference TRBV7-9 and TRBJ1-2, is DTGVSQNPRHKITKRGQNVTFRCDPISEHNRLYWYRQTLGQGPEFLTYFQNEAQLEKSRLLSDRFSAERPKGSFSTLEIQRTEQGDSAMYLCASSSGQANYGYTFGSGTRLTVV.

The chain uses TRBV5-4 and TRBJ1-2; D not certain. There are 13 residues in the CDR3. The ends were cut back, 3 bases at V and 4 bases at J, with 10 bases in the middle. Germline V gives CDR1 SGHNT, CDR2 YYREEE (reference sequence). CDR3 coding DNA: TGTGCCAGCAGCTATCTCAAGAGCTATGGCTACACCTTC. The encoded protein is CASSYLKSYGYTF.

This clone was seen more than once but under ten times. The V call is TRBV7-9, the J call TRBJ1-6; weak D call: TRBD1 (6 bases). Germline V gives CDR1 SEHNR, CDR2 FQNEAQ (reference sequence). The CDR3 is 14 amino acids. With 3 bases removed from V and 7 bases from J, the gap between germline ends came to 10 bases. CDR3 coding DNA: TGTGCCAGCAGCTTTTGGACAGTAAATTCACCCCTCCACTTT. Protein sequence: CASSFWTVNSPLHF.

The chain has TRBV28 and TRBJ1-2; 7 bases are shared with TRBD1. Trimming took 6 bases from V and 4 from J; bases not matched to a gene: 2. This CDR3 region has 12 residues. CDR1 and CDR2 (germline): MDHEN, SYDVKM. The CDR3 nucleotides are TGTGCCAGCAGGGGACAGTTCTATGGCTACACCTTC. Encoded protein: CASRGQFYGYTF.

With respect to this clone: The junction and the germline gene differ at one end; a read error may be behind it. The rearrangement joins TRBV5-6 to TRBJ1-5; D call uncertain. CDR3 size: 12 residues. Germline V lookup: CDR1 SGHDT, CDR2 YYEEEE. The chain's CDR3 is CASSLVGQAQHF. CDR3 DNA: TGTGCCAGCAGCTTAGTTGGTCAGGCCCAGCATTTT.

The rearrangement links TRBV18 to TRBJ1-3, with a possible D match to TRBD1 (6 bases). The length of the CDR3 is 14 residues. V was pared by 0 bases and J by 3 bases, with 6 bases between. Looked up from germline, CDR1 is KGHSH and CDR2 is LQKENI. CDR3 protein: CASSPPQGGNTIYF. In DNA form, the CDR3 reads TGTGCCAGCTCACCACCACAGGGTGGAAACACCATATATTTT.

The DNA of the CDR3 is TGTGCCAGCAGCTTACGCGGAGGGCTAGTAGGCGAGCAGTACTTC. Protein sequence: CASSLRGGLVGEQYF. The V and J genes are TRBV7-8 and TRBJ2-7, with a possible D match to TRBD2 (6 bases). The CDR3 covers 15 residues. V lost 2 bases to trimming and J lost 6 bases, with 17 bases between them. Germline assignment: CDR1 SGHVS and CDR2 FQNEAQ.

The chain couples TRBV19 to TRBJ1-6; no definite D call. Trimming left V 6 bases short and J 0 bases short, with 12 bases between. The CDR3 contains 16 residues. In germline, CDR1 is LNHDA, CDR2 SQIVND (reference sequence). The CDR3 DNA follows: TGTGCCAGTAGGCGGGCCAGGAGCTCCTATAATTCACCCCTCCACTTT. It codes for CASRRARSSYNSPLHF.